The 16 T cell receptor beta chains reported below all come from one sample, sequenced in a study of shared clonotypes between healthy human individuals. Assay used: immunoSEQ multiplex PCR; TCRdb lists only in-frame clones, some missing. The sample consists of 2 million to 3 million clones, more than 85% of them appearing once. Sequenced sample: naive CD4+ T cells from PBMCs. As to subset: CD45RA+ positively selected. The receptors derive from a man in his late teens or twenties in good health. Some clones in this sample may be carry-over from other donors' samples.

The chain recombines TRBV2 with TRBJ2-1; 8 bases map to TRBD2. The CDR3 is 13 amino acids. V lost 9 bases, J lost 5 bases, and 6 bases stayed unmatched. Germline CDR1 SNHLY, CDR2 FYNNEI. The CDR3 here is CASRTSRHNEQFF. The CDR3 DNA follows: TGTGCCAGTAGGACTAGCCGACACAATGAGCAGTTCTTC.

Only one count was recorded for this clone. The same CDR3 can be traced to other DNA sequences in this sample. The V and J genes are TRBV6-1 and TRBJ1-2; no firm D call. Germline V lookup: CDR1 MNHNS, CDR2 SASEGT. The CDR3 loop spans 11 amino acids. V lost 3 bases and J 4 bases, leaving 3 bases between the germline ends. In DNA, the CDR3 is TGTGCCAGCAGTGATAGCTATGGCTACACCTTC. The encoded protein is CASSDSYGYTF.

This chain connects TRBV9 to TRBJ2-1; the match to TRBD2 covers 11 bases. Germline CDR1 SGDLS, CDR2 YYNGEE. V dropped 4 bases and J dropped 9; count of bases not matched to a gene: 24. This CDR3 comprises 20 residues. CDR3 region: CASSPPGPLAGERTIIEQFF. The DNA of the CDR3 is TGTGCCAGCAGCCCCCCGGGGCCACTAGCGGGAGAGCGGACGATTATTGAGCAGTTCTTC.

J is TRBJ2-7 and V is TRBV5-1; 11 bases fit TRBD2. V dropped 4 bases and J dropped 3; count of bases not matched to a gene: 6. The CDR3 contains 15 residues. Per germline, CDR1 SGHRS and CDR2 YFSETQ. CDR3 DNA: TGCGCCAGCAGCACCACCGGGACTAGCGGCTACGAGCAGTACTTC. Its translation is CASSTTGTSGYEQYF.

The chain joins TRBV4-1 to TRBJ2-7, with D uncertain. V was shortened by 3 bases and J by 1 base, with 10 bases between the two germline ends. CDR1 MGHRA and CDR2 YSYEKL come from the germline V gene. The CDR3 consists of 14 residues. In DNA, the CDR3 is TGCGCCAGCAGCCAGCCCACAGAGTCCTACGAGCAGTACTTC. It codes for CASSQPTESYEQYF.

The chain couples TRBV16 to TRBJ1-1; maybe TRBD1 (6 bases). With 1 base removed from V and 7 bases from J, the gap between germline ends came to 16 bases. From germline, CDR1 is KGHSY and CDR2 FQNENV. CDR3 length: 15 amino acids. CDR3 coding DNA: TGTGCCAGCAGCCAATTCCCCCCCAGGGGTGGTGAAGCTTTCTTT. It is translated as CASSQFPPRGGEAFF.

With regard to this clone: The same CDR3 also results from other DNA sequences found in this sample. This chain uses TRBV27 with TRBJ1-3, with D hard to call. Trimming cost V 2 bases and J 2 bases, with 4 bases left between them. This CDR3 spans 13 amino acids. Germline V gene sequence: CDR1 MNHEY, CDR2 SMNVEV (reference sequence). CDR3 loop: CASSLVAGNTIYF. The CDR3 DNA reads TGTGCCAGCAGTTTAGTCGCTGGAAACACCATATATTTT.

V and J are TRBV11-2 and TRBJ2-4, with D possibly called TRBD1 or TRBD2 (6 bases each). CDR3 length equals 15 residues. V was cut by 7 bases and J by 0 bases, with 13 bases left in between. Germline V lookup: CDR1 SGHAT, CDR2 FQNNGV. The CDR3 spells CASNRGTLAKNIQYF. DNA of the CDR3: TGTGCCAGCAACCGGGGGACACTAGCCAAAAACATTCAGTACTTC.

J is TRBJ2-3 and V is TRBV30; TRBD1 aligns across 10 bases. The J segment lost 3 bases and the V segment lost 3 bases, leaving 9 bases of the junction unmatched. This CDR3 comprises 16 residues. Germline CDR1 is GTSNPN and CDR2 is SVGIG (reference sequence). CDR3 residues: CAWSDKTGQGTDTQYF. Written as DNA, the CDR3 is TGTGCCTGGAGCGACAAGACGGGACAGGGGACAGATACGCAGTATTTT. The variable domain in full, completed from reference TRBV30 and TRBJ2-3, reads SQTIHQWPATLVQPVGSPLSLECTVEGTSNPNLYWYRQAAGRGLQLLFYSVGIGQISSEVPQNLSASRPQDRQFILSSKKLLLSDSGFYLCAWSDKTGQGTDTQYFGPGTRLTVL.

The gene calls are TRBV2 and TRBJ2-2, with 7 positions matching TRBD1. CDR1 and CDR2 from the germline V gene are SNHLY and FYNNEI. V gave up 8 bases and J gave up 4 bases; unmatched junction bases: 7. The CDR3 spans 14 residues. CDR3 nucleotides: TGTGCCAGCCTAGCCGGGACAGTCACCGGGGAGCTGTTTTTT. This translates into CASLAGTVTGELFF.

The rearrangement links TRBV6-6 to TRBJ1-3; D is undetermined. Trimming took off 6 bases at V and 0 bases at J, with 12 bases between the two ends. Germline V gene data show CDR1 as MNHNY and CDR2 as SVGAGI (reference sequence). This CDR3 spans 15 amino acids. The DNA of the CDR3 is TGTGCCAGCAGCCCCCCCTTTAACTCTGGAAACACCATATATTTT. Translating gives CASSPPFNSGNTIYF.

As for this clone: Other nucleotide sequences in the sample specify the same CDR3. The chain carries TRBV5-1 and TRBJ2-7; D is unclear. V gave up 0 bases and J gave up 0 bases, with 7 bases separating them. The CDR3 extends over 14 amino acids. CDR1 and CDR2 from the germline V gene are SGHRS and YFSETQ. The CDR3, as DNA: TGCGCCAGCAGCTTGGAAGGGTTCTCCTACGAGCAGTACTTC. The encoded protein is CASSLEGFSYEQYF.

The chain links TRBV29-1 to TRBJ2-5; D perhaps matches TRBD1 (5 bases). The CDR3 runs to 13 residues. CDR1 is SQVTM and CDR2 is ANQGSEA in the germline V gene. V was shortened by 7 bases and J by 1 base, with 13 bases between the two germline ends. The CDR3 is CSGRTPPQETQYF. The CDR3 DNA reads TGCAGCGGAAGGACACCACCCCAAGAGACCCAGTACTTC.

The CDR3 reads CASSPRGQGEQPQHF. The CDR3 region has the DNA TGTGCCAGCTCACCCCGCGGACAGGGCGAACAGCCCCAGCATTTT. The chain is built from TRBV18 and TRBJ1-5; 8 bases are shared with TRBD1. V dropped 3 bases and J dropped 7; count of bases not matched to a gene: 8. CDR3 length: 15 residues. Germline CDR1 is KGHSH and CDR2 is LQKENI.

The chain combines TRBV9 with TRBJ2-3, with 14 bases fitting TRBD2. The germline V gene encodes CDR1 SGDLS and CDR2 YYNGEE. This CDR3 is built from 17 residues. J lost 3 bases, V lost 3 bases, and 6 bases had no gene match. CDR3 sequence reads: CASSGRGLAGETDTQYF. DNA of the CDR3: TGTGCCAGCAGCGGCCGGGGACTAGCGGGAGAAACAGATACGCAGTATTTT.

V gene TRBV30 combines with J gene TRBJ1-1, with TRBD1 matching over 10 bases. This CDR3 contains 13 residues. Germline assignment: CDR1 GTSNPN and CDR2 SVGIG (reference sequence). Trimming cost V 3 bases and J 9 bases; bases outside gene matches: 7. The CDR3 loop is CAWSKDRGVKAFF. CDR3 nucleotide sequence: TGTGCCTGGAGCAAGGACAGGGGGGTGAAAGCTTTCTTT. The full variable domain, with the rest looked up from reference TRBV30 and TRBJ1-1, is SQTIHQWPATLVQPVGSPLSLECTVEGTSNPNLYWYRQAAGRGLQLLFYSVGIGQISSEVPQNLSASRPQDRQFILSSKKLLLSDSGFYLCAWSKDRGVKAFFGQGTRLTVV.